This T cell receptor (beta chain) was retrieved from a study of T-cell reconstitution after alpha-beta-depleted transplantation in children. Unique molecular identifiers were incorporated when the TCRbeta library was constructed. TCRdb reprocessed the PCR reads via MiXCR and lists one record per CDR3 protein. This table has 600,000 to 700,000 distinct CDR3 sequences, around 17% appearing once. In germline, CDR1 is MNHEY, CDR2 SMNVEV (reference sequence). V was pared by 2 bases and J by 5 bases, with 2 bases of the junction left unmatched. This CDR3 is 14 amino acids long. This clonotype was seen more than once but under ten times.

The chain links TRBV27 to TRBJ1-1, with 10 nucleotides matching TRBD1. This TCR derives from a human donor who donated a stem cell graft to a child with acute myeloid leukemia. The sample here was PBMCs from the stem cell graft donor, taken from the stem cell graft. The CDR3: CASSLRDRGTEAFF. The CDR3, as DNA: TGTGCCAGCAGTTTAAGGGACAGGGGAACTGAAGCTTTCTTT.